This T cell receptor beta chain was captured by sequencing in a study of blood T cells in healthy people across ages. Background on the study: Per two T cells, template switching captured roughly one barcoded beta molecule.

Looked up from germline, CDR1 is SGHTA and CDR2 is FQGNSA. The CDR3 covers 14 residues. Trimming shortened V by 4 bases and J by 5 bases, and 12 bases separated the two germline ends. A second PCR, run for about 7 to 11 cycles, used a sample-barcoded 5' primer plus a J-beta primer mix. Each CDR3 protein is one row after TCRdb ran MiXCR on the 5' RACE reads. The sample includes about 1.4 million distinct CDR3 sequences, around 55% of them seen just once. There are a few counts of this clonotype. Its cognate antigen is unknown. Whole-study findings and limits: Across the age range, TCR beta diversity per million T cells fell in a roughly linear way. It was the long-lived donors that had more naive CD4+ cells and higher diversity than aged donors.

PBMCs were isolated at a quantity of at least 7 million per sample. The receptor's source is a young man in good health. V and J are TRBV7-2 and TRBJ1-5; D is uncertain. Sequenced material: blood. CDR3 amino acids: CASSYRGGDQPQHF. As DNA, the CDR3 is TGTGCCAGCAGCTATCGAGGTGGGGATCAGCCCCAGCATTTT. The complete variable domain, with remaining parts taken from reference TRBV7-2 and TRBJ1-5, reads GAGVSQSPSNKVTEKGKDVELRCDPISGHTALYWYRQSLGQGLEFLIYFQGNSAPDKSGLPSDRFSAERTGGSVSTLTIQRTQQEDSAVYLCASSYRGGDQPQHFGDGTRLSIL.